This T cell receptor (beta chain) was captured by sequencing in a study of long-term antiretroviral therapy in people with HIV. Study results and caveats: Regardless of time point, clones expanded before ART dominated the repertoire. Older ART regimens may have been in use when blood was drawn between the mid-2000s and the late 2010s.

Researchers report immunoSEQ v3.0 was run at survey level. Clones were sequenced by immunoSEQ multiplex PCR, and TCRdb holds only the in-frame ones, with some missing. Of about 27,000 clones detected, approximately 78% appear once; the ten largest clones hold about 8.2%. This clone has a single count. The target antigen is unknown. At minimum, one pre-ART and two post-ART PBMC samples were obtained from each donor. It was in the United States that all participants with HIV were treated. Trimming cost V 7 bases and J 0 bases; bases outside gene matches: 8. Germline lookup yields CDR1 LNHDA and CDR2 SQIVND (reference sequence). The CDR3 spans 15 residues.

The receptor comes from a man aged 35-49 years with HIV. The specimen was unsorted PBMCs, collected 3 years after starting antiretroviral therapy. This chain links TRBV19 with TRBJ1-1, with 7 nucleotides matching TRBD1. CDR3 protein: CASTRSTGVNTEAFF. CDR3 DNA: TGTGCCAGTACTCGGTCAACAGGGGTGAACACTGAAGCTTTCTTT.